Included here is one T cell receptor beta chain sequence, with context. Its antigen remains unidentified. CDR1 is MNHNS and CDR2 is SASEGT in the germline V gene. This CDR3 is 12 amino acids long. Between the trimmed V and J ends, which lost 6 bases and 2 bases, there was a span of 8 bases. These data belong to a study of shared clonotypes between healthy human individuals. Overall study context: The study used three CD4 naive, three CD4 memory, two CD8 naive and one CD8 memory plate per donor. General observations from the study: A generally larger estimated richness was seen in naive subsets than in memory subsets.

Replicate sorted-subset PCRs were loaded with around 0.2 ug DNA, 30,000 to 35,000 T cell genomes. Sequenced by immunoSEQ multiplex PCR; TCRdb stores in-frame clones only, minus some. The profile shows around 95,000 clones, roughly two thirds of them singletons. This clonotype originated in a man aged 25-40 years in good health. The chain employs TRBV6-1 and TRBJ2-7; D remains unclear. The sequenced sample consisted of memory CD8+ T cells sorted from blood. Subset defined: CD45RO+ cells pooled with CCR7-negative TemRA cells. The CDR3 region is CASSFSTYEQYF. CDR3 DNA: TGTGCCAGCAGCTTCAGTACCTACGAGCAGTACTTC.